The 31 T cell receptor beta chains presented below share a single source sample, sequenced in a study of blood T cell repertoires in COVID-19. Sequenced by immunoSEQ multiplex PCR; TCRdb stores in-frame clones only, minus some. The sample holds about 250,000 clones, approximately 85% seen once. The sample taken for sequencing was peripheral blood. Receptors were obtained from a human donor with COVID-19, enrolled during active disease. The donor label of this sample is uncertain.

The genes are TRBV6-6 and TRBJ2-1; D is undetermined. The CDR3 is made up of 13 amino acids. Trimming pared 5 bases from V and 0 bases from J, leaving 5 bases between. The V gene's germline CDR1 is MNHNY and CDR2 SVGAGI (reference sequence). In DNA form, the CDR3 reads TGTGCCAGCAGTGCGAGCTCCTACAATGAGCAGTTCTTC. It encodes CASSASSYNEQFF.

This sequence joins TRBV3-1 (or the pseudogene TRBV3-2) and TRBJ2-7; 8 bases line up with TRBD2. The junction had 9 bases not matched to a gene; V was cut back by 1 base and J by 4 bases. Germline assignment: CDR1 LGHDT and CDR2 YNNKEL (reference sequence). This CDR3 spans 16 amino acids. The CDR3 here is CASSQVASGYSYEQYF. The DNA for the CDR3 is TGTGCCAGCAGCCAAGTGGCTAGCGGGTATTCGTACGAGCAGTACTTC.

This clone was detected only a few times. The chain is built from TRBV30 and TRBJ2-2; a weak D match, TRBD1 (6 bases). V dropped 5 bases and J dropped 4 bases, with 17 bases sitting between them. CDR3 length equals 15 residues. Germline lookup yields CDR1 GTSNPN and CDR2 SVGIG (reference sequence). The CDR3 protein is CAWGGHPAGTGELFF. The CDR3 DNA sequence: TGTGCCTGGGGGGGACACCCGGCGGGCACCGGGGAGCTGTTTTTT.

The chain is built from TRBV4-3 and TRBJ2-7; 7 nucleotides match TRBD2. V was clipped by 0 bases and J by 2 bases; unmatched bases: 7. Germline CDR1 is LGHNA and CDR2 is YSLEER. CDR3 size: 16 residues. Here the CDR3 reads CASSQDWREITYEQYF. For the CDR3, the DNA is TGCGCCAGCAGCCAAGACTGGCGGGAGATCACCTACGAGCAGTACTTC.

V gene TRBV11-2 combines with J gene TRBJ1-1; no firm D call. CDR1 is SGHAT, CDR2 FQNNGV, per germline. The CDR3 extends over 14 amino acids. V was clipped by 5 bases and J by 10 bases, with 20 bases between them. CDR3: CASSPRVGGWAAFF. For the CDR3, the DNA is TGTGCCAGCAGCCCGAGGGTTGGTGGGTGGGCAGCTTTCTTT.

J is TRBJ1-5 and V is TRBV30; D may be TRBD1 (5 bases). The CDR3 contains 17 residues. V was cut by 0 bases and J by 5 bases, with 20 bases left in between. CDR1 GTSNPN and CDR2 SVGIG come from the germline V gene (reference sequence). The CDR3 spells CAWSVRSWEGRDQPQHF. The CDR3 DNA reads TGTGCCTGGAGTGTACGGTCTTGGGAGGGCAGGGATCAGCCCCAGCATTTT.

With regard to this clone: The DNA is omitted, as the CDR3 cannot be located on it reliably, and the CDR3 follows TCRdb's listing. The chain has TRBV19 and TRBJ1-6; the D segment call TRBD1 is taken from the table without a DNA check. The CDR3 sequence runs 16 residues, both termini included. Germline CDR1 is LNHDA and CDR2 is SQIVND (reference sequence). CDR3 residues: CASTSVPRGLGSPLHF.

In its sample, this clone was seen a few times. This sequence joins TRBV19 and TRBJ2-7; 7 bases match TRBD2. The CDR3 covers 14 residues. Germline lookup yields CDR1 LNHDA and CDR2 SQIVND (reference sequence). V shed 4 bases and J 7 bases; nucleotides not matched to a gene: 10. In DNA form, the CDR3 reads TGTGCCAGTAGTAGAGAAGCGGGAAGTGGGGAGCAGTACTTC. Translating gives CASSREAGSGEQYF.

This clone was observed a few times. The gene calls are TRBV3-1 (or the pseudogene TRBV3-2) and TRBJ2-1; 7 bases line up with TRBD2. CDR1 is LGHDT and CDR2 is YNNKEL in the germline V gene (reference sequence). CDR3 length: 16 residues. V was pared by 2 bases and J by 3 bases, with 7 bases of the junction left unmatched. This chain's CDR3 is CASSQLGLSNYNEQFF. The CDR3, as DNA: TGTGCCAGCAGCCAACTGGGACTATCCAACTACAATGAGCAGTTCTTC.

The chain joins TRBV10-3 to TRBJ1-1; D ambiguous. Germline-derived CDR1 and CDR2 are ENHRY and SYGVKD. Trimming took off 6 bases at V and 0 bases at J, with 8 bases between the two ends. CDR3 size: 13 residues. The CDR3 DNA follows: TGTGCCATCAGCGAACTAATGAACACTGAAGCTTTCTTT. The encoded protein is CAISELMNTEAFF.

This chain connects TRBV28 to TRBJ1-2; 7 nucleotides line up with TRBD1. The length of the CDR3 is 15 residues. Per the germline V gene, CDR1 is MDHEN and CDR2 is SYDVKM. J was trimmed by 4 bases and V by 6 bases; bases with no gene match: 11. This CDR3 is CASSLDMSGGYGYTF. CDR3 in DNA: TGTGCCAGCAGCCTTGATATGTCAGGGGGCTATGGCTACACCTTC.

The V and J genes are TRBV7-8 and TRBJ1-3; no definite D call. The germline gives CDR1 SGHVS, CDR2 FQNEAQ. This CDR3 contains 15 residues. The V and J ends lost 2 bases and 0 bases respectively, with 8 bases between them. The CDR3 nucleotides are TGTGCCAGCAGCTTAACTTTACGCTCTGGAAACACCATATATTTT. It specifies CASSLTLRSGNTIYF.

The chain combines TRBV30 with TRBJ1-6; D unresolved. From germline, CDR1 is GTSNPN and CDR2 SVGIG (reference sequence). This CDR3 region has 14 residues. V was trimmed by 4 bases and J by 1 base, leaving 8 bases between them. The CDR3 reads CAWKRGSYNSPLHF. The CDR3 DNA reads as TGTGCCTGGAAACGGGGATCCTATAATTCACCCCTCCACTTT.

The J gene is TRBJ2-1, the V gene TRBV19, with TRBD1 matching 11 bases. Germline-derived CDR1 and CDR2 are LNHDA and SQIVND (reference sequence). This CDR3 is built from 16 residues. J lost 5 bases, V lost 5 bases, and 8 bases had no gene match. For the CDR3, the DNA is TGTGCCAGTAGTCAAAGGAGGGGACAGGGGGACAATGAGCAGTTCTTC. This translates into CASSQRRGQGDNEQFF. The full variable domain, in which reference TRBV19 and TRBJ2-1 provide the parts outside the CDR3, is DGGITQSPKYLFRKEGQNVTLSCEQNLNHDAMYWYRQDPGQGLRLIYYSQIVNDFQKGDIAEGYSVSREKKESFPLTVTSAQKNPTAFYLCASSQRRGQGDNEQFFGPGTRLTVL.

The chain uses TRBV7-3 and TRBJ2-4, with D possibly TRBD2 on 6 matching bases. V was shortened by 10 bases and J by 3 bases, with 22 bases between the two germline ends. The CDR3 totals 16 residues. Germline CDR1 SGHTA, CDR2 FQGTGA. The CDR3: CATLPPSPGGKNIQYF. The DNA for the CDR3 is TGTGCCACCCTACCTCCTAGCCCCGGGGGCAAAAACATTCAGTACTTC.

J is TRBJ1-3 and V is TRBV5-1, with 10 bases that match TRBD1. This CDR3 contains 15 residues. Germline V lookup: CDR1 SGHRS, CDR2 YFSETQ. Unmatched junction bases numbered 3, after V lost 4 bases and J lost 2 bases. In nucleotides, the CDR3 is TGCGCCAGCAGCGTGGACAGGGGGACTGGAAACACCATATATTTT. This sequence encodes CASSVDRGTGNTIYF. Based on the CDR3 plus reference TRBV5-1 and TRBJ1-3, the full variable domain is KAGVTQTPRYLIKTRGQQVTLSCSPISGHRSVSWYQQTPGQGLQFLFEYFSETQRNKGNFPGRFSGRQFSNSRSEMNVSTLELGDSALYLCASSVDRGTGNTIYFGEGSWLTVV.

The DNA of the CDR3 is TGTGCCAGCAGCAGGGGGATCAATCAGCCCCAGCATTTT. Amino acid sequence: CASSRGINQPQHF. The chain is built from TRBV12-3 or TRBV12-4 and TRBJ1-5; 7 bases align to TRBD1. V shed 6 bases, J shed 3 bases, and the junction held 2 bases outside the gene matches. This CDR3 is built from 13 residues.

V is TRBV28 and J is TRBJ1-1; D remains unclear. CDR3 length: 15 residues. From germline, CDR1 is MDHEN and CDR2 SYDVKM. V was clipped by 2 bases and J by 1 base, with 11 bases between them. CDR3 coding DNA: TGTGCCAGCAGTTTACGTACTCTCAAGAACACTGAAGCTTTCTTT. Translating gives CASSLRTLKNTEAFF. The full variable domain, in which reference TRBV28 and TRBJ1-1 provide the parts outside the CDR3, is DVKVTQSSRYLVKRTGEKVFLECVQDMDHENMFWYRQDPGLGLRLIYFSYDVKMKEKGDIPEGYSVSREKKERFSLILESASTNQTSMYLCASSLRTLKNTEAFFGQGTRLTVV.

The V and J genes are TRBV6-2 or TRBV6-3 and TRBJ2-5; D unclear. V lost 0 bases to trimming and J lost 5 bases, with 4 bases between them. Germline V gene sequence: CDR1 MNHEY, CDR2 SVGEGT. The CDR3 has 12 residues. CDR3 DNA sequence: TGTGCCAGCAGTTACTCGAGGGAGACCCAGTACTTC. It specifies CASSYSRETQYF.

This clone was found a few times. The chain has TRBV7-3 and TRBJ2-1, with 13 bases lining up with TRBD2. Trimming removed 5 bases from V and 11 bases from J; junction bases left unmatched: 12. Germline values: CDR1 SGHTA, CDR2 FQGTGA. The length of the CDR3 is 16 residues. CDR3 sequence: CASSVSGTSGDEKQFF. The DNA of the CDR3 is TGTGCCAGCAGCGTATCCGGGACTAGCGGGGACGAAAAGCAGTTCTTC.

This chain uses TRBV7-2 with TRBJ1-1, with D maybe TRBD1 (5 bases). V was shortened by 3 bases and J by 0 bases, with 8 bases between the two germline ends. Germline assignment: CDR1 SGHTA and CDR2 FQGNSA. The CDR3 extends over 14 amino acids. CDR3 in DNA: TGTGCCAGCAGCTTCGCGGGGCTGAACACTGAAGCTTTCTTT. As protein: CASSFAGLNTEAFF.

The V and J genes are TRBV4-1 and TRBJ1-3; a weak D match, TRBD1 (5 bases). Per germline, CDR1 MGHRA and CDR2 YSYEKL. V lost 4 bases and J lost 2, with 12 bases in between. The CDR3 length is 15 residues. The CDR3 DNA sequence: TGCGCCAGCAGCCCCCAGACAGTTCCTGGAAACACCATATATTTT. Its protein product is CASSPQTVPGNTIYF.

The chain has TRBV5-5 and TRBJ2-7; 7 nucleotides line up with TRBD1. The CDR3 is made up of 16 amino acids. Germline CDR1 SGHKS, CDR2 YYEKEE (reference sequence). With 0 bases clipped from V and 4 bases from J, the junction kept 10 bases outside the gene matches. CDR3 sequence: CASSLAPGTASYEQYF. The CDR3 coding sequence is TGTGCCAGCAGCTTGGCCCCAGGGACAGCCAGTTACGAGCAGTACTTC.

The chain links TRBV11-2 to TRBJ2-5; maybe TRBD1 (5 bases). The CDR3 has 15 residues. CDR1 and CDR2 (germline): SGHAT, FQNNGV. V dropped 6 bases and J dropped 4 bases, with 18 bases sitting between them. The CDR3 DNA follows: TGTGCCAGCAGTACCCATGCAGGGAAAGGAGAGACCCAGTACTTC. Its protein product is CASSTHAGKGETQYF.

V usage is TRBV5-1 and J usage is TRBJ2-5; 8 positions match TRBD2. This CDR3 is 16 amino acids long. V shed 5 bases, J shed 4 bases, and the junction held 13 bases outside the gene matches. Germline V gene lookup returns CDR1 SGHRS and CDR2 YFSETQ. The CDR3 nucleotides are TGCGCCAGCAGTTTCGTCTACCGGGAGGGGTCAGAGACCCAGTACTTC. Translated: CASSFVYREGSETQYF.

V and J are TRBV9 and TRBJ2-7; 12 positions match TRBD2. CDR3 length: 15 amino acids. The germline V gene encodes CDR1 SGDLS and CDR2 YYNGEE. Germline trimming cut 4 bases from V and 5 bases from J; bases unmatched to any gene: 7. The CDR3 reads CASSPTSGRRNEQYF. In nucleotides, the CDR3 is TGTGCCAGCAGCCCCACTAGCGGGAGGAGGAACGAGCAGTACTTC.

J is TRBJ1-5 and V is TRBV28, with 10 nucleotides matching TRBD1. V gave up 2 bases and J gave up 4 bases; unmatched junction bases: 2. The CDR3 has 15 amino acids. Germline CDR1 MDHEN, CDR2 SYDVKM. CDR3 sequence reads: CASSLGGQGNQPQHF. The DNA for the CDR3 is TGTGCCAGCAGTTTAGGGGGACAGGGGAATCAGCCCCAGCATTTT. The variable domain in full, completed from reference TRBV28 and TRBJ1-5, reads DVKVTQSSRYLVKRTGEKVFLECVQDMDHENMFWYRQDPGLGLRLIYFSYDVKMKEKGDIPEGYSVSREKKERFSLILESASTNQTSMYLCASSLGGQGNQPQHFGDGTRLSIL.

The rearrangement uses TRBV2 and TRBJ1-1; 8 nucleotides line up with TRBD1. CDR1 and CDR2 (germline): SNHLY, FYNNEI. Trimming removed 6 bases from V and 5 bases from J; junction bases left unmatched: 8. This CDR3 spans 14 amino acids. This CDR3 is CASRDREGRTEAFF. The CDR3 DNA reads as TGTGCCAGCAGGGACAGGGAGGGTAGGACTGAAGCTTTCTTT.

The chain employs TRBV28 and TRBJ1-2; D is unclear. The germline V gene encodes CDR1 MDHEN and CDR2 SYDVKM. The CDR3 runs 12 residues. Trimming shortened V by 2 bases and J by 8 bases, and 9 bases separated the two germline ends. The CDR3 DNA sequence: TGTGCCAGCAGTTTAATGGTTGAGGGCTACACCTTC. It encodes CASSLMVEGYTF.

The J gene is TRBJ2-7, the V gene TRBV5-4; no firm D call. Germline loops: CDR1 SGHNT, CDR2 YYREEE (reference sequence). V gave up 0 bases and J gave up 2 bases, with 9 bases separating them. The CDR3 spans 14 residues. The CDR3 loop is CASSLAPATYEQYF. As DNA, the CDR3 is TGTGCCAGCAGCTTGGCCCCAGCGACCTACGAGCAGTACTTC.

This clone showed up just a few times. J is TRBJ2-1 and V is TRBV9; D remains ambiguous. This CDR3 contains 13 residues. Germline V gene sequence: CDR1 SGDLS, CDR2 YYNGEE. The V end was cut by 4 bases, the J end by 4 bases, with 9 bases between. CDR3 bases: TGTGCCAGCAGCCCCCGGGTGTACAATGAGCAGTTCTTC. It is translated as CASSPRVYNEQFF. The full variable domain, in which reference TRBV9 and TRBJ2-1 provide the parts outside the CDR3, is DSGVTQTPKHLITATGQRVTLRCSPRSGDLSVYWYQQSLDQGLQFLIQYYNGEERAKGNILERFSAQQFPDLHSELNLSSLELGDSALYFCASSPRVYNEQFFGPGTRLTVL.